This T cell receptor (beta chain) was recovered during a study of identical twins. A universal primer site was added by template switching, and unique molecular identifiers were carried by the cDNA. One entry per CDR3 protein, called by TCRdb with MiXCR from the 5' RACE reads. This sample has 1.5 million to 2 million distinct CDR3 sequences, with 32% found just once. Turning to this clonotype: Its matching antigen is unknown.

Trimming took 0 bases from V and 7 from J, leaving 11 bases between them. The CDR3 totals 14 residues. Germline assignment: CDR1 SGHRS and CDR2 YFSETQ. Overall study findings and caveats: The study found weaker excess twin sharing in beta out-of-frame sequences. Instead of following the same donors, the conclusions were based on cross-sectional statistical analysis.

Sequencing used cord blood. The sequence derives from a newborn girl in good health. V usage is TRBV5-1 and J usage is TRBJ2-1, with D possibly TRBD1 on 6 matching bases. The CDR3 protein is CASSLGTGSNEQFF. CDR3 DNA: TGCGCCAGCAGCTTGGGTACAGGGAGTAATGAGCAGTTCTTC.